What follows describes a single T cell receptor (beta chain). The antigen is not known. This specimen comes from a study of T cell clonotyping in hematopoietic cell transplantation. Overall study findings and caveats: Few recipient clonotypes overlapped donors; over 95% were de novo at given depth. Recipient TCR diversity dropped after transplant; expanded clonotypes rose from day 30 to 180.

The table came from immunoSEQ multiplex PCR; TCRdb's copy has only in-frame clones and leaves some out. Of more than 8,000 clones listed, about 88% are singletons. V lost 7 bases to trimming and J lost 0 bases, with 10 bases between them. The CDR3 covers 14 residues. Germline-derived CDR1 and CDR2 are LNHDA and SQIVND (reference sequence). The source was peripheral blood mononuclear cells, collected at the time of graft-versus-host disease after allogeneic stem cell transplant. This sequence originates from a male patient aged 60 to 75 who had an allogeneic stem cell transplant from a related donor, so the T cells may come from the graft donor. Some clones in this sample may be carry-over from other donors' samples. The rearrangement uses TRBV19 and TRBJ1-5; D is unclear. In DNA form, the CDR3 reads TGTGCCAGTAAAGAGGGCCCTAGCAATCAGCCCCAGCATTTT. It is translated as CASKEGPSNQPQHF.